The rows below give T cell receptor beta chains drawn from one sample of a study of T cell responses to AZD1222 COVID-19 vaccine. Clones were read by immunoSEQ multiplex PCR, and TCRdb kept only the in-frame ones, dropping some. Of some 130,000 clones in the sample, approximately 91% were seen once. This sample comprised peripheral blood, obtained 28 days after the second AZD1222 dose. All receptors come from an adult who received the AZD1222 COVID-19 vaccine. CDR3s include the opening cysteine and the closing phenylalanine or tryptophan. A D gene is named only where the DNA matches it firmly. Not all rows give a size; the values are once, few, many and, for expanded clones, a class.

len: 14; v_gene: TRBV4-2; abundance: .; d_gene: .; j_gene: TRBJ1-1; CDR3aa: CASSLETVNTEAFF; CDR3nt: TGTGCCAGCAGCCTGGAAACCGTGAACACTGAAGCTTTCTTT
len: 15; v_gene: TRBV30; abundance: .; d_gene: .; j_gene: TRBJ1-2; CDR3aa: CAWSIGAGQNYGYTF; CDR3nt: TGTGCCTGGAGTATTGGGGCAGGACAGAACTATGGCTACACCTTC
len: 18; v_gene: TRBV4-1; abundance: .; d_gene: .; j_gene: TRBJ1-1; CDR3aa: CASSQEWGNDLKNTEAFF; CDR3nt: TGCGCCAGCAGCCAAGAATGGGGCAACGACTTAAAGAACACTGAAGCTTTCTTT
len: 15; v_gene: TRBV24-1; abundance: once; d_gene: TRBD2; j_gene: TRBJ2-7; CDR3aa: CATSDSGLAGGEQYF; CDR3nt: TGTGCCACCAGTGACTCCGGACTAGCGGGAGGCGAGCAGTACTTC
len: 14; v_gene: TRBV5-1; abundance: .; d_gene: .; j_gene: TRBJ1-5; CDR3aa: CASSLGTDNLSQHF; CDR3nt: TGCGCCAGCAGCTTGGGGACAGACAATCTTTCCCAGCATTTT
len: 13; v_gene: TRBV30; abundance: .; d_gene: .; j_gene: TRBJ1-1; CDR3aa: CAWSLGRNTEAFF; CDR3nt: TGTGCCTGGAGTCTGGGACGAAACACTGAAGCTTTCTTT
len: 13; v_gene: TRBV12-3/TRBV12-4; abundance: .; d_gene: TRBD1; j_gene: TRBJ1-2; CDR3aa: CASSGDRASRYTF; CDR3nt: TGTGCCAGCAGTGGCGACAGGGCCTCCCGCTACACCTTC
len: 17; v_gene: TRBV7-9; abundance: .; d_gene: TRBD1; j_gene: TRBJ1-4; CDR3aa: CASSLVWDSLTNEKLFF; CDR3nt: TGTGCCAGCAGCTTAGTGTGGGACAGTTTAACTAATGAAAAACTGTTTTTT
len: 16; v_gene: TRBV5-5; abundance: once; d_gene: TRBD1; j_gene: TRBJ1-4; CDR3aa: CASSLVGQGYNEKLFF; CDR3nt: TGTGCCAGCAGCTTGGTAGGACAGGGTTATAATGAAAAACTGTTTTTT
len: 15; v_gene: TRBV4-2; abundance: .; d_gene: .; j_gene: TRBJ1-3; CDR3aa: CASSQEGRGANTIYF; CDR3nt: TGTGCCAGCAGCCAAGAAGGACGAGGGGCAAACACCATATATTTT
len: 13; v_gene: TRBV28; abundance: .; d_gene: TRBD1; j_gene: TRBJ1-1; CDR3aa: CASSLQGAAEAFF; CDR3nt: TGTGCCAGCAGTTTACAGGGGGCCGCTGAAGCTTTCTTT
len: 12; v_gene: TRBV28; abundance: .; d_gene: .; j_gene: TRBJ1-6; CDR3aa: CASSPRYSPLHF; CDR3nt: TGTGCCAGCAGCCCGCGCTATTCACCCCTCCACTTT
len: 13; v_gene: TRBV7-3; abundance: .; d_gene: .; j_gene: TRBJ2-3; CDR3aa: CASSFGGTDTQYF; CDR3nt: TGTGCCAGCAGCTTCGGGGGCACAGATACGCAGTATTTT
len: 13; v_gene: TRBV27; abundance: .; d_gene: .; j_gene: TRBJ1-4; CDR3aa: CASSFLGDEKLFF; CDR3nt: TGTGCCAGCAGTTTTTTGGGGGATGAAAAACTGTTTTTT
len: 13; v_gene: TRBV2; abundance: .; d_gene: TRBD1; j_gene: TRBJ1-2; CDR3aa: CASSKDRAAGYTF; CDR3nt: TGTGCCAGCAGTAAGGACAGGGCGGCTGGCTACACCTTC
len: 14; v_gene: TRBV19; abundance: .; d_gene: TRBD1; j_gene: TRBJ1-4; CDR3aa: CASSMRDRGEKLFF; CDR3nt: TGTGCCAGTAGTATGCGGGACAGGGGTGAAAAACTGTTTTTT
len: 13; v_gene: TRBV13; abundance: .; d_gene: .; j_gene: TRBJ1-2; CDR3aa: CASSQGHNYGYTF; CDR3nt: TGTGCCAGCAGCCAGGGGCATAACTATGGCTACACCTTC
len: 14; v_gene: TRBV5-6; abundance: .; d_gene: .; j_gene: TRBJ2-7; CDR3aa: CASSLEGGPYQQYF; CDR3nt: TGTGCCAGCAGCTTGGAGGGTGGGCCTTACCAGCAGTACTTC
len: 13; v_gene: TRBV6-2/TRBV6-3; abundance: .; d_gene: .; j_gene: TRBJ2-3; CDR3aa: CASRPSAQDTQYF; CDR3nt: TGTGCCAGCAGGCCTAGCGCACAGGATACGCAGTATTTT
len: 16; v_gene: TRBV19; abundance: .; d_gene: .; j_gene: TRBJ1-5; CDR3aa: CASSPHLGLGNQPQHF; CDR3nt: TGTGCCAGTAGTCCGCATCTAGGACTGGGGAATCAGCCCCAGCATTTT
len: 14; v_gene: TRBV6-5; abundance: .; d_gene: .; j_gene: TRBJ2-5; CDR3aa: CASRKMEWVETQYF; CDR3nt: TGTGCCAGCAGAAAAATGGAGTGGGTGGAGACCCAGTACTTC
len: 14; v_gene: TRBV5-6; abundance: .; d_gene: .; j_gene: TRBJ1-2; CDR3aa: CASSRQNANYGYTF; CDR3nt: TGTGCCAGCAGCCGGCAAAATGCGAACTATGGCTACACCTTC
len: 16; v_gene: TRBV5-1; abundance: .; d_gene: TRBD2; j_gene: TRBJ2-1; CDR3aa: CASSSGLAGTYNEQFF; CDR3nt: TGCGCCAGCAGCTCAGGACTAGCGGGGACCTACAATGAGCAGTTCTTC
len: 14; v_gene: TRBV29-1; abundance: once; d_gene: .; j_gene: TRBJ1-3; CDR3aa: CSVEDSQKGNTIYF; CDR3nt: TGCAGCGTTGAAGATAGCCAGAAGGGAAACACCATATATTTT
len: 12; v_gene: TRBV20-1; abundance: .; d_gene: .; j_gene: TRBJ2-7; CDR3aa: CSASEGIYEQYF; CDR3nt: TGCAGTGCTAGTGAGGGCATCTACGAGCAGTACTTC
len: 15; v_gene: TRBV14; abundance: .; d_gene: .; j_gene: TRBJ2-2; CDR3aa: CASSATHSGTGELFF; CDR3nt: TGTGCCAGCTCCGCCACACACAGCGGGACCGGGGAGCTGTTTTTT
len: 15; v_gene: TRBV18; abundance: .; d_gene: .; j_gene: TRBJ2-7; CDR3aa: CASSPKTGHYYEQYF; CDR3nt: TGTGCCAGCTCACCAAAGACTGGACACTACTACGAGCAGTACTTC
len: 16; v_gene: TRBV3-1/TRBV3-2; abundance: .; d_gene: .; j_gene: TRBJ1-3; CDR3aa: CASSQGWGHSGNTIYF; CDR3nt: TGTGCCAGCAGCCAAGGATGGGGGCACTCTGGAAACACCATATATTTT
len: 13; v_gene: TRBV19; abundance: .; d_gene: .; j_gene: TRBJ1-2; CDR3aa: CASRSVGKGGYTF; CDR3nt: TGTGCCAGTAGATCGGTAGGGAAGGGAGGCTACACCTTC
len: 16; v_gene: TRBV5-4; abundance: once; d_gene: .; j_gene: TRBJ2-5; CDR3aa: CASSLVGAEGQETQYF; CDR3nt: TGTGCCAGCAGCTTGGTGGGGGCGGAAGGGCAAGAGACCCAGTACTTC
len: 12; v_gene: TRBV27; abundance: .; d_gene: .; j_gene: TRBJ2-7; CDR3aa: CASSLQGVEQYF; CDR3nt: TGTGCCAGCAGTTTACAAGGGGTCGAGCAGTACTTC
len: 14; v_gene: TRBV5-6; abundance: .; d_gene: .; j_gene: TRBJ2-7; CDR3aa: CASSLGGLIGEQYF; CDR3nt: TGTGCCAGCAGCTTGGGGGGATTGATTGGCGAGCAGTACTTC
len: 15; v_gene: TRBV6-5; abundance: once; d_gene: .; j_gene: TRBJ1-5; CDR3aa: CASRILQGSNQPQHF; CDR3nt: TGTGCCAGCAGAATTCTTCAGGGTAGCAATCAGCCCCAGCATTTT
len: 15; v_gene: TRBV5-4; abundance: .; d_gene: TRBD1; j_gene: TRBJ2-7; CDR3aa: CASSLAPGQGHEQYF; CDR3nt: TGTGCCAGCAGCTTGGCCCCGGGACAGGGCCACGAGCAGTACTTC
len: 13; v_gene: TRBV10-2; abundance: .; d_gene: .; j_gene: TRBJ2-7; CDR3aa: CASRDHGIYEQYF; CDR3nt: TGCGCCAGCAGAGATCACGGAATATACGAGCAGTACTTC
len: 17; v_gene: TRBV5-1; abundance: .; d_gene: TRBD1; j_gene: TRBJ2-2; CDR3aa: CASSLQPGQENTGELFF; CDR3nt: TGCGCCAGCAGCTTACAACCGGGACAGGAGAACACCGGGGAGCTGTTTTTT
len: 14; v_gene: TRBV28; abundance: .; d_gene: .; j_gene: TRBJ2-7; CDR3aa: CASSLAQQRFEQYF; CDR3nt: TGTGCCAGCAGTTTAGCGCAGCAACGTTTCGAGCAGTACTTC
len: 15; v_gene: TRBV9; abundance: .; d_gene: .; j_gene: TRBJ2-1; CDR3aa: CASSNEGGSYNEQFF; CDR3nt: TGTGCCAGCAGCAATGAAGGTGGGTCCTACAATGAGCAGTTCTTC
len: 14; v_gene: TRBV5-1; abundance: .; d_gene: .; j_gene: TRBJ2-1; CDR3aa: CASSSDFSYNEQFF; CDR3nt: TGCGCCAGCAGCTCAGACTTCTCCTACAATGAGCAGTTCTTC
len: 13; v_gene: TRBV6-5; abundance: .; d_gene: .; j_gene: TRBJ1-3; CDR3aa: CASRQRSGNTIYF; CDR3nt: TGTGCCAGCAGACAGCGCTCTGGAAACACCATATATTTT
len: 11; v_gene: TRBV14; abundance: few; d_gene: .; j_gene: TRBJ2-3; CDR3aa: CASSLAGAQYF; CDR3nt: TGTGCCAGCAGCCTAGCAGGTGCGCAGTATTTT